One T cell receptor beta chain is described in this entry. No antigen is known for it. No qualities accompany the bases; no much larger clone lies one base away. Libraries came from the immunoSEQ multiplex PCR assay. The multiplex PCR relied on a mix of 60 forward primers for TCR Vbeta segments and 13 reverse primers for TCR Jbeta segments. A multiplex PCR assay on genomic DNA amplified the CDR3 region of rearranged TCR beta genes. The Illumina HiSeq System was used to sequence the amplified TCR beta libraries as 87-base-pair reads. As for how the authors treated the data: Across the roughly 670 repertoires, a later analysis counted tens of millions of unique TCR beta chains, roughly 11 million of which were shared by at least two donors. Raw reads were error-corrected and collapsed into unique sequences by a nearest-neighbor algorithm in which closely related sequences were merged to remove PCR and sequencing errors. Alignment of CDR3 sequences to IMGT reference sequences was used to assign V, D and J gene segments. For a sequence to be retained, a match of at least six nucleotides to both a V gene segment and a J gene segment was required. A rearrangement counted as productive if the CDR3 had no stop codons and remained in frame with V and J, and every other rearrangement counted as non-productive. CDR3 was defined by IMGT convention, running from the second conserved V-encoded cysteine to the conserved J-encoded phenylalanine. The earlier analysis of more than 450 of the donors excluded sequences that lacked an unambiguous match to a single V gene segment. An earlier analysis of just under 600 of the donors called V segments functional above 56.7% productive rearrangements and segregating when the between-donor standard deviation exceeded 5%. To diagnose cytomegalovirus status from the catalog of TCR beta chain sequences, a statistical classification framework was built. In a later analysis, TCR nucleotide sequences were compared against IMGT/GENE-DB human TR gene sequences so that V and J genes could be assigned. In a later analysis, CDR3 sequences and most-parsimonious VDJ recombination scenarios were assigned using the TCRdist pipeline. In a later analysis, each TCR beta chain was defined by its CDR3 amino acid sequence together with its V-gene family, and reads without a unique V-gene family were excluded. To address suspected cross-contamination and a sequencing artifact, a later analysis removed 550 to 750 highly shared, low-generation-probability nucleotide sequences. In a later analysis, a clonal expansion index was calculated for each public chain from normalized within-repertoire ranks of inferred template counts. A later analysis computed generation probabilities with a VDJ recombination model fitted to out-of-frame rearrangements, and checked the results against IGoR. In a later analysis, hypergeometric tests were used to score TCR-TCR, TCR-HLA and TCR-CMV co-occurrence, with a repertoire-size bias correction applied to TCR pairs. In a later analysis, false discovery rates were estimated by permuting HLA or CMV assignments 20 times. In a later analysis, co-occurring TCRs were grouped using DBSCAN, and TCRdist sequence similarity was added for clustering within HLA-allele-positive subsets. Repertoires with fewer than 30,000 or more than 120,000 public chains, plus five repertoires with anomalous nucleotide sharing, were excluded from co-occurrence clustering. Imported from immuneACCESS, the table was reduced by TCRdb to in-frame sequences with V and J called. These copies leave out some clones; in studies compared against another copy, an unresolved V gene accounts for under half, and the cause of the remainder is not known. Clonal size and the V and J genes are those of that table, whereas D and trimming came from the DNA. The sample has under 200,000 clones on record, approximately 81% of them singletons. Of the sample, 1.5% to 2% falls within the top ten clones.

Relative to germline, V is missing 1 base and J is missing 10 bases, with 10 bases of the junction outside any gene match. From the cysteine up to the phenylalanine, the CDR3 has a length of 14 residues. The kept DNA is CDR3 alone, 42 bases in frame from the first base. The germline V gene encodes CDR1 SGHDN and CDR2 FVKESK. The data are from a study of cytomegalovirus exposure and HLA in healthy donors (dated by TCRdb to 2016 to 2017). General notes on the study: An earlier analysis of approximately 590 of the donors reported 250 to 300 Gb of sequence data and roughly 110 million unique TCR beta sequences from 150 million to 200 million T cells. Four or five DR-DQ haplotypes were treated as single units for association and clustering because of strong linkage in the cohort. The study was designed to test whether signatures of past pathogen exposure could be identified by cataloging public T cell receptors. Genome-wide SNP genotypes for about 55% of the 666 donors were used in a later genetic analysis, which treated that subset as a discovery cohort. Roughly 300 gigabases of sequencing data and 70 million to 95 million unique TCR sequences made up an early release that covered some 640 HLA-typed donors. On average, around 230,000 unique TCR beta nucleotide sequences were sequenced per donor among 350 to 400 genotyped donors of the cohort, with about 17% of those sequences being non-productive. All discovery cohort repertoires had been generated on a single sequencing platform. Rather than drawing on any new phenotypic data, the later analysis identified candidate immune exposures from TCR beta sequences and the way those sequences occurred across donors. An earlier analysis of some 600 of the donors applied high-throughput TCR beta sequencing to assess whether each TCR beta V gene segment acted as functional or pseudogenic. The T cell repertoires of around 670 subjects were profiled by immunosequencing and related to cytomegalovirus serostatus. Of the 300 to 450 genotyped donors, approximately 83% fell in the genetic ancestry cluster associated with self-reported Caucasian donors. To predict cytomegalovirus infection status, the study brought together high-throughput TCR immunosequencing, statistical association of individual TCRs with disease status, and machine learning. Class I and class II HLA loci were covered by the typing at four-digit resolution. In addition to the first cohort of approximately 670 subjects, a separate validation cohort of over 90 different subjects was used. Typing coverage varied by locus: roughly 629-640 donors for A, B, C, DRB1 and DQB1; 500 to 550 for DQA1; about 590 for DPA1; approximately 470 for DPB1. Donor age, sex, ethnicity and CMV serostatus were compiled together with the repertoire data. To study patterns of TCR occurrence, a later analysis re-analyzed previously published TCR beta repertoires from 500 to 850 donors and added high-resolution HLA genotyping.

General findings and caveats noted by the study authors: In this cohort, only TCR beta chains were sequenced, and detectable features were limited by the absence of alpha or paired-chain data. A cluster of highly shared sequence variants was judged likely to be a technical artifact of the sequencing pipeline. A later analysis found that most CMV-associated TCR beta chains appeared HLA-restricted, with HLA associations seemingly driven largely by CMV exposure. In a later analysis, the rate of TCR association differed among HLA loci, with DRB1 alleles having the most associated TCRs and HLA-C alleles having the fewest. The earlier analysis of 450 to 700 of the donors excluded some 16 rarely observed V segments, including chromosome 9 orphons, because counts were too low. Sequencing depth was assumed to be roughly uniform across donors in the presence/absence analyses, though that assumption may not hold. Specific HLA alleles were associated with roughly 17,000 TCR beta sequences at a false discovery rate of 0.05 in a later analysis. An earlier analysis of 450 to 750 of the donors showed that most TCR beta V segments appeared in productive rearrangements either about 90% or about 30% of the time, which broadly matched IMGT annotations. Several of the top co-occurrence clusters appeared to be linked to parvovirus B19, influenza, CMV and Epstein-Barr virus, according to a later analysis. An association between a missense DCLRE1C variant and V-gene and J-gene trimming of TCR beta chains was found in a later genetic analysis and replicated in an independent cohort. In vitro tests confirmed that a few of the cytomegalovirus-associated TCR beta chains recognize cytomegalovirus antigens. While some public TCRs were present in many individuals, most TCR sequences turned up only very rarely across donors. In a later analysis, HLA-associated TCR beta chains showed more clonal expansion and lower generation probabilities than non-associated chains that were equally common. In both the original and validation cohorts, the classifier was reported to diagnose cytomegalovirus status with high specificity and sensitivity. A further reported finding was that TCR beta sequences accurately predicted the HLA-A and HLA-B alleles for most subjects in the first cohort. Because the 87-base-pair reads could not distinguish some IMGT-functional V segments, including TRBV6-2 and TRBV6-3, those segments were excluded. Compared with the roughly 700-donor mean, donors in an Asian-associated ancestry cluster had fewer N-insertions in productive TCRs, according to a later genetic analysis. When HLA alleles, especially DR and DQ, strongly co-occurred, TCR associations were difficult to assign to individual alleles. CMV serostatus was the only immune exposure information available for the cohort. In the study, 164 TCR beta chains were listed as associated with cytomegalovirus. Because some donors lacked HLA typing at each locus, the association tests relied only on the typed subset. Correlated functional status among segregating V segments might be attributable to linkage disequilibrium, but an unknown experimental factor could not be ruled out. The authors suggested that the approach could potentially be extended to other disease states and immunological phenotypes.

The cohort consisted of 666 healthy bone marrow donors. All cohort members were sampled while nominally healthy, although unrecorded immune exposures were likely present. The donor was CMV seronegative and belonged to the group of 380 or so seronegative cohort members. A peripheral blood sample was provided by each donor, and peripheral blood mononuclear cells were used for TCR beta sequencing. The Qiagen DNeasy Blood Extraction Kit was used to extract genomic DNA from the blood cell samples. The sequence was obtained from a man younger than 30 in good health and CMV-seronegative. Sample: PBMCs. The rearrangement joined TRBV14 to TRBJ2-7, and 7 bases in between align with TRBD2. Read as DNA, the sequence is TGTGCCAGCAGCCAAGCCGGGACTACCCTACGCCAGTACTTC. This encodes CASSQAGTTLRQYF.